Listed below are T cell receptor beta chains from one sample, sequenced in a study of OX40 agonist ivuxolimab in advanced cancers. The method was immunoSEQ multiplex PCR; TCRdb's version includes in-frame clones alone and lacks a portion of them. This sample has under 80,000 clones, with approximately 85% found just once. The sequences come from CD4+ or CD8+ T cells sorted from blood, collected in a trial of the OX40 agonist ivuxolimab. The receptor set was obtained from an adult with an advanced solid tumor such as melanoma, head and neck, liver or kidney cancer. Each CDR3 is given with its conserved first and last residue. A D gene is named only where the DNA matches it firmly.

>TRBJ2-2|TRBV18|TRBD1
CASSSGTANTGELFF
TGTGCCAGCTCGTCCGGGACAGCCAACACCGGGGAGCTGTTTTTT
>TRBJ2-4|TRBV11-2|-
CASRGAKNIQYF
TGTGCCAGTCGGGGGGCCAAAAACATTCAGTACTTC
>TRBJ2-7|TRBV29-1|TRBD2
CSVRGLAESSYEQYF
TGCAGCGTCCGCGGACTAGCCGAGAGCTCCTACGAGCAGTACTTC
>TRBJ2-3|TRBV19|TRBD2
CASRLAGGPTDTQYF
TGTGCCAGTAGACTAGCGGGAGGGCCCACAGATACGCAGTATTTT
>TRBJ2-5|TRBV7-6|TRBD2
CASSAGTSGVQETQYF
TGTGCCAGCAGCGCGGGGACTAGCGGCGTCCAAGAGACCCAGTACTTC
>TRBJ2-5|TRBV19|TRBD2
CASSIVTGGRLETQYF
TGTGCCAGTAGTATAGTTACGGGGGGACGGCTTGAGACCCAGTACTTC
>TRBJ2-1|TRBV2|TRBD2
CASTILRGGSFIYNEQFF
TGTGCCAGCACCATACTTCGCGGGGGGTCGTTTATCTACAATGAGCAGTTCTTC
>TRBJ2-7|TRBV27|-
CASSLESGGTSYEQYF
TGTGCCAGCAGTTTAGAGTCGGGGGGCACGAGCTACGAGCAGTACTTC
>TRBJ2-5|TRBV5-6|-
CASSLSLGQETQYF
TGTGCCAGCAGCTTGAGCTTGGGCCAAGAGACCCAGTACTTC
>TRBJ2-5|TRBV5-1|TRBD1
CASSSLGQTETQYF
TGCGCCAGCAGCTCCCTGGGACAGACAGAGACCCAGTACTTC
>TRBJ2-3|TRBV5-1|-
CASLQGQTGTDTQYF
TGCGCCAGTCTACAGGGCCAAACCGGGACAGATACGCAGTATTTT
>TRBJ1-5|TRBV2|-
CASTGQPNQPQHF
TGTGCCAGCACTGGACAGCCAAATCAGCCCCAGCATTTT
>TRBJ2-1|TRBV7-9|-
CASSRGTAGDEQFF
TGTGCCAGCAGCCGGGGGACGGCTGGCGATGAGCAGTTCTTC
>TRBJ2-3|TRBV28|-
CASSLGQVTDTQYF
TGTGCCAGCAGCTTAGGACAAGTCACAGATACGCAGTATTTT
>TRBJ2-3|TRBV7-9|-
CASSPQGRDTDTQYF
TGTGCCAGCAGCCCACAGGGGCGGGACACAGATACGCAGTATTTT
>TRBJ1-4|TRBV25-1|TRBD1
CASSGDRASFATNEKLFF
TGTGCCAGCAGTGGGGACAGGGCGAGCTTTGCAACTAATGAAAAACTGTTTTTT
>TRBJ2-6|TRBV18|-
CASSPRTVSLSGANVLTF
TGTGCCAGCTCACCAAGGACAGTTTCCCTTTCTGGGGCCAACGTCCTGACTTTC
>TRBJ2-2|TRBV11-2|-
CASSLQPGTGELFF
TGTGCCAGCAGTTTACAGCCGGGCACCGGGGAGCTGTTTTTT
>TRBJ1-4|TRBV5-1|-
CASSPATTNEKLFF
TGCGCCAGCAGCCCTGCCACGACTAATGAAAAACTGTTTTTT
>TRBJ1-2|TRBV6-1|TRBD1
CASSPGTGSNYGYTF
TGTGCCAGCAGTCCCGGGACAGGGTCCAACTATGGCTACACCTTC